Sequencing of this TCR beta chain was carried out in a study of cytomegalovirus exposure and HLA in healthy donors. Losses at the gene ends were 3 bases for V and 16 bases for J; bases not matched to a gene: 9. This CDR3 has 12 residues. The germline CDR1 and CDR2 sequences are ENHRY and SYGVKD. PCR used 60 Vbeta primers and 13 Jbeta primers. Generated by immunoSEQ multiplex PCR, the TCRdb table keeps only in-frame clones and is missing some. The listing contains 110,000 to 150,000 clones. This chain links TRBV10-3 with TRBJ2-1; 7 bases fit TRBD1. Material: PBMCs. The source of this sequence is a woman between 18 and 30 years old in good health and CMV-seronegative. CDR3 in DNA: TGTGCCATCAGTGATTACAATGGACAGGCATTCTTC. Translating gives CAISDYNGQAFF.